Listed below are T cell receptor beta chains from one sample, sequenced in a study of early T cells in non-severe SARS-CoV-2 infection. TCRdb re-derived calls from the 5' RACE reads in MiXCR, one entry per CDR3 protein. The table has around 66,000 distinct CDR3 sequences, under 15% seen once; the top ten hold roughly 8.3%. The sample consisted of whole blood. The receptors stem from an adult who was a healthcare worker with PCR-confirmed SARS-CoV-2 infection or an uninfected control (not recorded which). CDR3s include the opening cysteine and the closing phenylalanine or tryptophan. The order of the fields is V gene, CDR3 length, clone size, J gene, D gene, CDR3 DNA, CDR3 protein. A D gene is named only where the DNA matches it firmly. Clone size appears in some rows only: once, few, many, or a class for an expanded clone.

v_gene: TRBV20-1; len: 13; abundance: many; j_gene: TRBJ2-5; d_gene: NA; CDR3nt: TGCAGTGCTAGAGTTGTGGGAGAAGAGACCCAGTACTTC; CDR3aa: CSARVVGEETQYF
v_gene: TRBV28; len: 15; abundance: NA; j_gene: TRBJ2-1; d_gene: NA; CDR3nt: TGTGCCAGCAGTTTGGGCGGGAACTCCTACAATGAGCAGTTCTTC; CDR3aa: CASSLGGNSYNEQFF
v_gene: TRBV6-1; len: 16; abundance: few; j_gene: TRBJ2-2; d_gene: NA; CDR3nt: TGTGCCAGCAGTGAAGCCTCCGGACCGCTACGTGGGGAGCTGTTTTTT; CDR3aa: CASSEASGPLRGELFF
v_gene: TRBV12-3/TRBV12-4; len: 13; abundance: NA; j_gene: TRBJ1-3; d_gene: NA; CDR3nt: TGTGCCAGCAGTTTAGGCCAAGGAAACACCATATATTTT; CDR3aa: CASSLGQGNTIYF
v_gene: TRBV2; len: 16; abundance: NA; j_gene: TRBJ2-1; d_gene: TRBD2; CDR3nt: TGTGCCAGCAGTGAGGGTCTAGCGGGGTTCATCAATGAGCAGTTCTTC; CDR3aa: CASSEGLAGFINEQFF
v_gene: TRBV12-3/TRBV12-4; len: 13; abundance: few; j_gene: TRBJ1-2; d_gene: NA; CDR3nt: TGTGCCAGCAGTTTTGGGGGGACCTATGGCTACACCTTC; CDR3aa: CASSFGGTYGYTF
v_gene: TRBV7-8; len: 14; abundance: NA; j_gene: TRBJ1-5; d_gene: TRBD1; CDR3nt: TGTGCCAGCAGCTCGGGACAGGTTTCCCAGCCCCAGCATTTT; CDR3aa: CASSSGQVSQPQHF
v_gene: TRBV18; len: 15; abundance: many; j_gene: TRBJ1-1; d_gene: NA; CDR3nt: TGTGCCAGCTCACTTCACAGGGACTTGAACACTGAAGCTTTCTTT; CDR3aa: CASSLHRDLNTEAFF
v_gene: TRBV5-6; len: 14; abundance: few; j_gene: TRBJ2-3; d_gene: NA; CDR3nt: TGTGCCAGCAGCTTGGAGGGGTTGGCAGATACGCAGTATTTT; CDR3aa: CASSLEGLADTQYF
v_gene: TRBV4-1; len: 13; abundance: few; j_gene: TRBJ1-1; d_gene: NA; CDR3nt: TGCGCCAGCAGCCTAGGCACGGAGTCTGAAGCTTTCTTT; CDR3aa: CASSLGTESEAFF
v_gene: TRBV29-1; len: 10; abundance: NA; j_gene: TRBJ2-5; d_gene: NA; CDR3nt: TGCAGCGGGTACCAAGAGACCCAGTACTTC; CDR3aa: CSGYQETQYF
v_gene: TRBV20-1; len: 14; abundance: NA; j_gene: TRBJ2-7; d_gene: TRBD1; CDR3nt: TGCAGTGCTCACTCGGGACAGGGGGCTTACGAGCAGTACTTC; CDR3aa: CSAHSGQGAYEQYF
v_gene: TRBV18; len: 15; abundance: few; j_gene: TRBJ2-1; d_gene: NA; CDR3nt: TGTGCCAGCTCACTCGCCCGCATCACCGACAATGAGCAGTTCTTC; CDR3aa: CASSLARITDNEQFF
v_gene: TRBV20-1; len: 15; abundance: NA; j_gene: TRBJ2-7; d_gene: TRBD2; CDR3nt: TGCAGTGCTAGTAGTCGGGAGGAAATCTCCTACGAGCAGTACTTC; CDR3aa: CSASSREEISYEQYF
v_gene: TRBV5-1; len: 14; abundance: many; j_gene: TRBJ2-5; d_gene: TRBD1; CDR3nt: TGCGCCAGCAAAATCGGGACAGTAGGAGAGACCCAGTACTTC; CDR3aa: CASKIGTVGETQYF
v_gene: TRBV28; len: 11; abundance: medium-sized; j_gene: TRBJ1-5; d_gene: NA; CDR3nt: TGTGCCAGCAGTTTTCCCGGGCCCCAGCATTTT; CDR3aa: CASSFPGPQHF
v_gene: TRBV10-3; len: 12; abundance: many; j_gene: TRBJ1-2; d_gene: TRBD1; CDR3nt: TGTGCCATCACCGGGACAGGGAATGGCTACACCTTC; CDR3aa: CAITGTGNGYTF
v_gene: TRBV2; len: 14; abundance: few; j_gene: TRBJ2-3; d_gene: NA; CDR3nt: TGTGCCAGCTCCTCAAGGGGACTCGGACTGGCGCAGTATTTT; CDR3aa: CASSSRGLGLAQYF
v_gene: TRBV11-2; len: 16; abundance: few; j_gene: TRBJ2-7; d_gene: NA; CDR3nt: TGTGCCAGCAGCTTAGTCGGACAGCGCCACAATTACGAGCAGTACTTC; CDR3aa: CASSLVGQRHNYEQYF
v_gene: TRBV2; len: 13; abundance: NA; j_gene: TRBJ1-1; d_gene: TRBD1; CDR3nt: TGTGCCAGCAGCACAGGGGCTACCACTGAAGCTTTCTTT; CDR3aa: CASSTGATTEAFF